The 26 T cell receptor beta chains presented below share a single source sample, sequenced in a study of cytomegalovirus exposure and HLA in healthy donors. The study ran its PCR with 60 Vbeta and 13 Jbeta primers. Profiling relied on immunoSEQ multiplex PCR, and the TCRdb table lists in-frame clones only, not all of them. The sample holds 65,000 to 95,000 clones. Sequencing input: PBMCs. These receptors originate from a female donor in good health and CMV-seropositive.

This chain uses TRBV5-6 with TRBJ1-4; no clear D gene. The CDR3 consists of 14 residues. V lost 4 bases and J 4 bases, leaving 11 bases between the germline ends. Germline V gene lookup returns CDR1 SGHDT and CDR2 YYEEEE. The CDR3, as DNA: TGTGCCAGCAGCCCCGCGGGCCTTAATGAAAAACTGTTTTTT. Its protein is CASSPAGLNEKLFF. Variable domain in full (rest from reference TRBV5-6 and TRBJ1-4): DAGVTQSPTHLIKTRGQQVTLRCSPKSGHDTVSWYQQALGQGPQFIFQYYEEEERQRGNFPDRFSGHQFPNYSSELNVNALLLGDSALYLCASSPAGLNEKLFFGSGTQLSVL.

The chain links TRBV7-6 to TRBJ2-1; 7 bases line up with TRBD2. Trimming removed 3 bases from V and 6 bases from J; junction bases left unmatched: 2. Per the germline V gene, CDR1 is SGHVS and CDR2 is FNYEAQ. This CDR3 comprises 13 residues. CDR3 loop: CASSLGGSNEQFF. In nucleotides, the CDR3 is TGTGCCAGCAGCTTGGGGGGGAGCAATGAGCAGTTCTTC.

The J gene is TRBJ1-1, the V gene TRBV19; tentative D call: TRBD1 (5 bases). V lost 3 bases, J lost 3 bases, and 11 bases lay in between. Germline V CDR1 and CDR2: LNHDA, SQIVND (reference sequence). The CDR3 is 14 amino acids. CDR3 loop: CASSIQGGYTEAFF. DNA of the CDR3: TGTGCCAGTAGTATCCAGGGCGGCTACACTGAAGCTTTCTTT.

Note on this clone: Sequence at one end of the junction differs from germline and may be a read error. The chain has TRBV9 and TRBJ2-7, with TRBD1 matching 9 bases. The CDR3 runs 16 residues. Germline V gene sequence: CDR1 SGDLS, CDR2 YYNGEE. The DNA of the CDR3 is TGTGTCAGCAGCCCCCATGGGGGGACAGGGACCTACGAGCAGTACTTC. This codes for CVSSPHGGTGTYEQYF.

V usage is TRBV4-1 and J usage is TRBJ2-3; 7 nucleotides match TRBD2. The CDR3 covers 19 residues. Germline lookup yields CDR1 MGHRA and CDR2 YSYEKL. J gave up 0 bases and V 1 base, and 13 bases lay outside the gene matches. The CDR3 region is CASSQVERLLADSTDTQYF. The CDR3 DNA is TGCGCCAGCAGCCAAGTGGAGCGACTTCTAGCGGATAGCACAGATACGCAGTATTTT.

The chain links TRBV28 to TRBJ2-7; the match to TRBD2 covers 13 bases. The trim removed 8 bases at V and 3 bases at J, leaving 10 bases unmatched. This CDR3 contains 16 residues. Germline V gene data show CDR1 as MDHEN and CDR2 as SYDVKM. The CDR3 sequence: CASYGTSGTPYYEQYF. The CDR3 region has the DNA TGTGCCAGCTATGGGACTAGCGGGACTCCCTACTACGAGCAGTACTTC.

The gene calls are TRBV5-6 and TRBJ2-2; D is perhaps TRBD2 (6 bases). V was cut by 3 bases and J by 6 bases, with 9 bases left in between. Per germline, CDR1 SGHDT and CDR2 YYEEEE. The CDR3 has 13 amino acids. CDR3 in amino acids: CASSSGLPGELFF. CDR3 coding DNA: TGTGCCAGCAGCTCGGGACTTCCCGGGGAGCTGTTTTTT.

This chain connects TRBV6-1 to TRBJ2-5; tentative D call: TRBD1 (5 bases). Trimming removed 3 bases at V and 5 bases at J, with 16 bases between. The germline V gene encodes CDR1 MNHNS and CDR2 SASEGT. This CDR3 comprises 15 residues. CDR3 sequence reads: CASSDSRYAGETQYF. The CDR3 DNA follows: TGTGCCAGCAGTGATAGCAGATACGCAGGGGAGACCCAGTACTTC.

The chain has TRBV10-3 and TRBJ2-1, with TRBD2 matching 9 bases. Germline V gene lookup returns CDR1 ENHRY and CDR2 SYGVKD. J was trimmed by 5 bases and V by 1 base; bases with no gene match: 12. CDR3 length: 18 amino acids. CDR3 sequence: CAISEWPGTSSKDNEQFF. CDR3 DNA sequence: TGTGCCATCAGTGAGTGGCCCGGGACTAGCAGTAAGGACAATGAGCAGTTCTTC.

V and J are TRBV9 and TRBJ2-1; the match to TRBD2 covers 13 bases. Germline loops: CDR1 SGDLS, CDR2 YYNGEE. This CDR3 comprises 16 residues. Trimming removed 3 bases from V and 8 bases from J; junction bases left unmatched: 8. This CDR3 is CASSATSGRGRDEQFF. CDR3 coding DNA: TGTGCCAGCAGCGCCACTAGCGGGAGGGGGCGGGATGAGCAGTTCTTC.

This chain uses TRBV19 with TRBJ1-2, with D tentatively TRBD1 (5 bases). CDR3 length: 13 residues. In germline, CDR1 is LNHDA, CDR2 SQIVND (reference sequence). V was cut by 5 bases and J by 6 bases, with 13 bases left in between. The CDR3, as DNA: TGTGCCAGTAGTCCGGCAGGGAGGAATGGCTACACCTTC. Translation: CASSPAGRNGYTF.

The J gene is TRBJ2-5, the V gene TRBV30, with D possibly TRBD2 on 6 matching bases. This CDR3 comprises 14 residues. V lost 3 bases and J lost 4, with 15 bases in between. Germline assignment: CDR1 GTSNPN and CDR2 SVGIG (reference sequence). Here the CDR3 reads CAWRGGTRGETQYF. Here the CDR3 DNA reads TGTGCCTGGAGGGGCGGGACCCGCGGAGAGACCCAGTACTTC.

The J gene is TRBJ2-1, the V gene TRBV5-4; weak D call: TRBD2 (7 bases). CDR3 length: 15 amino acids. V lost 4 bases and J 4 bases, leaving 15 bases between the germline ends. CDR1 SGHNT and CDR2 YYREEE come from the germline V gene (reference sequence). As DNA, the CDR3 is TGTGCCAGCAGCGCCAGGGGAGGGGAATACAATGAGCAGTTCTTC. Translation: CASSARGGEYNEQFF. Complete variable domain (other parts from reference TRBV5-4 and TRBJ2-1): ETGVTQSPTHLIKTRGQQVTLRCSSQSGHNTVSWYQQALGQGPQFIFQYYREEENGRGNFPPRFSGLQFPNYSSELNVNALELDDSALYLCASSARGGEYNEQFFGPGTRLTVL.

The CDR3: CASSVGSAVRETQYF. The CDR3 bases are TGTGCCAGCAGTGTCGGGTCGGCGGTAAGAGAGACCCAGTACTTC. This chain links TRBV25-1 with TRBJ2-5, with D uncertain. The CDR3 contains 15 residues. Trimming removed 4 bases at V and 4 bases at J, with 16 bases between. The germline V gene encodes CDR1 MGHDK and CDR2 SYGVNS.

The CDR3 nucleotides are TGTGCCAGCAGCGTCGCGGGAGGGTGGGAGCAGTACTTC. This sequence encodes CASSVAGGWEQYF. V usage is TRBV9 and J usage is TRBJ2-7; 9 nucleotides match TRBD2. The CDR3 runs 13 residues. Trimming removed 2 bases from V and 7 bases from J; junction bases left unmatched: 4. Germline V lookup: CDR1 SGDLS, CDR2 YYNGEE.

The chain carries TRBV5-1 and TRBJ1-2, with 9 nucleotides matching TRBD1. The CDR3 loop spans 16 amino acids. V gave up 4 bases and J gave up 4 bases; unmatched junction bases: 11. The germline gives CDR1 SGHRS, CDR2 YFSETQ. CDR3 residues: CASSLERQGGIYGYTF. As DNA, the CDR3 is TGCGCCAGCAGCCTGGAGAGACAGGGGGGGATCTATGGCTACACCTTC.

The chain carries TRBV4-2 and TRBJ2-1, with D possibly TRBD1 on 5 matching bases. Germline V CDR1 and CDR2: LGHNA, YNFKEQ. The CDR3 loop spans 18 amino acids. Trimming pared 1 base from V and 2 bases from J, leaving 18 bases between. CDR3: CASSQGLVGAGTYNEQFF. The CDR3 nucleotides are TGTGCCAGCAGCCAAGGTCTTGTAGGGGCCGGTACCTACAATGAGCAGTTCTTC.

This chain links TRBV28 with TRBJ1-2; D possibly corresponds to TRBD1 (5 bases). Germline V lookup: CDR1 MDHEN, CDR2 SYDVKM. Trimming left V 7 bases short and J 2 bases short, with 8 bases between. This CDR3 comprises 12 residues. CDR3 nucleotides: TGTGCCAGCACCAGGGCAAACTATGGCTACACCTTC. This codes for CASTRANYGYTF.

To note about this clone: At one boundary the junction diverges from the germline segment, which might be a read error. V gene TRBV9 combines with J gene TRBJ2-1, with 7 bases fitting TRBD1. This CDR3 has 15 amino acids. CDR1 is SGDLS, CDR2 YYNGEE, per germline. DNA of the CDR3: TGTGCCAGCAGCGCCCCCGGGACAGACTACAATGGGCAGTTCTTC. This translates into CASSAPGTDYNGQFF.

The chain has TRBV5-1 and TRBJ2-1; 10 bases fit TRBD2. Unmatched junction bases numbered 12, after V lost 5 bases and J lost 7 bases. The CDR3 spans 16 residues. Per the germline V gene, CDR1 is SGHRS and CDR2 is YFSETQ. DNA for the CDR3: TGCGCCAGCAGGCGTCAAGCGGGGGGGCGGGAGAATGAGCAGTTCTTC. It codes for CASRRQAGGRENEQFF.

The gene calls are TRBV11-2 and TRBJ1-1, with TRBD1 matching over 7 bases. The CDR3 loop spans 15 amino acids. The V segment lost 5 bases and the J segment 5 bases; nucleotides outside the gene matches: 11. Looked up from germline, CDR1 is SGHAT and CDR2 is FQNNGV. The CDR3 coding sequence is TGTGCCAGCAGCGCCTACAGGGGTCGGGGGACTGAAGCTTTCTTT. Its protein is CASSAYRGRGTEAFF.

The CDR3 DNA reads TGCGCCAGCAGCTTGGGAGGCCGTGGGACAGAAGAGACCCAGTACTTC. Its protein product is CASSLGGRGTEETQYF. This chain connects TRBV5-1 to TRBJ2-5; 7 bases match TRBD1. Trimming cost V 0 bases and J 3 bases; bases outside gene matches: 8. The CDR3 has 16 residues. CDR1 and CDR2 from the germline V gene are SGHRS and YFSETQ. Combining the CDR3 with reference TRBV5-1 and TRBJ2-5 gives the whole variable domain KAGVTQTPRYLIKTRGQQVTLSCSPISGHRSVSWYQQTPGQGLQFLFEYFSETQRNKGNFPGRFSGRQFSNSRSEMNVSTLELGDSALYLCASSLGGRGTEETQYFGPGTRLLVL.

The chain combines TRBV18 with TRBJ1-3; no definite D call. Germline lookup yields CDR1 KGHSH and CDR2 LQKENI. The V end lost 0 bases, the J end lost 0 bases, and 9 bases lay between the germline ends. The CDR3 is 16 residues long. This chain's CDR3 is CASSPPFLGSGNTIYF. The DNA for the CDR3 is TGTGCCAGCTCACCACCGTTTCTAGGCTCTGGAAACACCATATATTTT.

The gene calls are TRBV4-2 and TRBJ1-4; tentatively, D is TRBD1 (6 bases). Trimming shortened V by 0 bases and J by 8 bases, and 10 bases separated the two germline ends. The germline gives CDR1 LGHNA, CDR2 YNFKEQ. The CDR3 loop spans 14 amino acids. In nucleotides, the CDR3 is TGTGCCAGCAGCCAAGATAGGGGGGGAGAAAAACTGTTTTTT. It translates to CASSQDRGGEKLFF.

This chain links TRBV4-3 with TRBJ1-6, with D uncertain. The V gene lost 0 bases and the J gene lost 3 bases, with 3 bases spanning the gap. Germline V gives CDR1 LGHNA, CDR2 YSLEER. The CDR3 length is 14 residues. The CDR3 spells CASSQDLYNSPLHF. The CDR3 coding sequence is TGCGCCAGCAGCCAAGATCTCTATAATTCACCCCTCCACTTT.

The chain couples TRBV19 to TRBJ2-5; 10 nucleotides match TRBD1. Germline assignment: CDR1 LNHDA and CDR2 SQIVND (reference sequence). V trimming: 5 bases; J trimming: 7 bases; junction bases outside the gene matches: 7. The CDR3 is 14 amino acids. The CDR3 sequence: CASSQGQGTGTQYF. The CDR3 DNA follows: TGTGCCAGTAGTCAGGGACAGGGGACCGGGACCCAGTACTTC.